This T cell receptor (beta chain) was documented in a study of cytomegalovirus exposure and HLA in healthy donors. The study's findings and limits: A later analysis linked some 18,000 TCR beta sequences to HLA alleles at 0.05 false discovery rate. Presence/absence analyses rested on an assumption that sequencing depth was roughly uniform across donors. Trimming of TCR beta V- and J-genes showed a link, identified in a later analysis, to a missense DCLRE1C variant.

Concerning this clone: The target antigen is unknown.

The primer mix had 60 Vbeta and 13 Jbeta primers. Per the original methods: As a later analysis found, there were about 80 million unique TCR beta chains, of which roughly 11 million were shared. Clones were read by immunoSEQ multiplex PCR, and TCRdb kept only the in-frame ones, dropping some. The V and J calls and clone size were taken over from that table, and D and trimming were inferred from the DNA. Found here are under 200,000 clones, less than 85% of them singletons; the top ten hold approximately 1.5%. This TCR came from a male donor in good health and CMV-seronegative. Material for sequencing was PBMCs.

CDR3: CASSYSGQGGYEQYF. The CDR3 DNA is TGTGCCAGCAGTTACTCGGGACAGGGGGGCTACGAGCAGTACTTC. The genes are TRBV6-5 and TRBJ2-7; TRBD1 aligns across 11 bases. Trimming removed 0 bases from V and 3 bases from J; junction bases left unmatched: 1. The length of the CDR3 is 15 residues. Germline V gene lookup returns CDR1 MNHEY and CDR2 SVGAGI.